This TCR beta chain was sequenced in a study of T cells in Graves' hyperthyroidism and ophthalmopathy. Whole-study context: Sampling of peripheral blood happened at initial diagnosis, prior to any treatment.

CDR3 length equals 13 residues. With 1 base removed from V and 4 bases from J, the gap between germline ends came to 8 bases. Germline loops: CDR1 LGHNA, CDR2 YSLEER. Uncontrolled infection, other autoimmune disease, pregnancy or lactation disqualified patients from enrolment. This clonotype was observed many times. Amplification targeted TCR beta CDR3 regions from RNA transcripts. HTBI primers were the set used in a first-round RT-PCR of the TCR CDR3. TCRdb re-derived calls from the multiplex PCR reads in MiXCR, one entry per CDR3 protein. The table records about 700,000 distinct CDR3 sequences, around 15% of them present only once.

The rearrangement links TRBV4-3 to TRBJ2-7; D might be TRBD1 or TRBD2, each matching 5 bases. The sample taken for sequencing was blood. The TCR sequence derives from a woman aged 18 to 35 with Graves' hyperthyroidism. The CDR3: CASSQGWGYEQYF. In DNA, the CDR3 is TGCGCCAGCAGCCAAGGGTGGGGGTACGAGCAGTACTTC.